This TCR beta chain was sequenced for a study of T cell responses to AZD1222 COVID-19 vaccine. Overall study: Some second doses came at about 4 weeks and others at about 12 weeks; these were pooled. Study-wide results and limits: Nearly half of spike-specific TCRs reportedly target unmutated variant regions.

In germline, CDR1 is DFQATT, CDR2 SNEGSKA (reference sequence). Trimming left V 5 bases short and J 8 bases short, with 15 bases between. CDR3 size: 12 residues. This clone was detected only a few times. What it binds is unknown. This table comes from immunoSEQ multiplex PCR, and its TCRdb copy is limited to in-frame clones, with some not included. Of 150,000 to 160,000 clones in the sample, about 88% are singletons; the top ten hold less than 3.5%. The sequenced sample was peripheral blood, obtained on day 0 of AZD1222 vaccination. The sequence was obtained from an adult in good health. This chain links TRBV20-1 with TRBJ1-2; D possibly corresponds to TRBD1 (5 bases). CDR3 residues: CSAGAGHGGYTF. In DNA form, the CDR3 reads TGCAGTGCTGGTGCAGGGCACGGGGGCTACACCTTC.